One sample yielded the 6 T cell receptor beta chains listed below, sequenced in a study of regulatory T cells in long-lasting Graves disease. Assembly of TCR beta libraries relied on iRepertoire HTBI primers together with Arm-PCR of CDR3 regions. Via MiXCR, TCRdb re-called the multiplex PCR reads, giving one row per CDR3 protein. Here the sample spans about 290,000 distinct CDR3 sequences, around 21% being singletons. Time point reported: persistent/refractory GD, antithyroid drugs over 5 years with positive TRAb. PBMC-derived RNA was used for the TCR library. The sample was peripheral blood mononuclear cells (PBMCs), taken when the disease was refractory, from a patient treated with antithyroid drugs. The receptors originated from a female donor with Graves disease.

The gene calls are TRBV6-1 and TRBJ1-5; 9 nucleotides align to TRBD1. The junction had 1 base not matched to a gene; V was cut back by 8 bases and J by 5 bases. The V gene's germline CDR1 is MNHNS and CDR2 SASEGT. This CDR3 contains 12 residues. The CDR3 is CASRTGDQPQHF. The CDR3 DNA is TGTGCCAGCCGGACAGGGGATCAGCCCCAGCATTTT.

The chain employs TRBV29-1 and TRBJ2-5, with D tentatively TRBD1 (5 bases). V was pared by 3 bases and J by 4 bases, with 9 bases between. The CDR3 extends over 12 amino acids. Germline assignment: CDR1 SQVTM and CDR2 ANQGSEA. DNA for the CDR3: TGCAGCGTTGACAGGGTCCGAGAGACCCAGTACTTC. Protein product: CSVDRVRETQYF.

This clonotype was observed a handful of times. V usage is TRBV9 and J usage is TRBJ2-7; D is unresolved. This CDR3 is built from 14 residues. V lost 0 bases to trimming and J lost 0 bases, with 7 bases between them. Germline V CDR1 and CDR2: SGDLS, YYNGEE. CDR3 region: CASSVGENSYEQYF. The CDR3 nucleotides read TGTGCCAGCAGCGTAGGGGAAAACTCCTACGAGCAGTACTTC. The full variable domain, its missing parts supplied by reference TRBV9 and TRBJ2-7, is DSGVTQTPKHLITATGQRVTLRCSPRSGDLSVYWYQQSLDQGLQFLIQYYNGEERAKGNILERFSAQQFPDLHSELNLSSLELGDSALYFCASSVGENSYEQYFGPGTRLTVT.

This clonotype was found many times. The gene calls are TRBV7-9 and TRBJ2-7; a possible D gene is TRBD1 (6 bases). This CDR3 comprises 14 residues. The germline V and J ends were trimmed by 6 bases and 11 bases, with 23 bases remaining between them. Germline V gives CDR1 SEHNR, CDR2 FQNEAQ (reference sequence). The DNA for the CDR3 is TGTGCCAGCAGAAGCTCTTCACAGGGCGGCGAAAAGTACTTC. It specifies CASRSSSQGGEKYF.

This rearrangement joins TRBV10-3 to TRBJ2-7; TRBD1 aligns across 7 bases. The CDR3 sequence is 15 residues long. The germline V gene encodes CDR1 ENHRY and CDR2 SYGVKD. With V trimmed by 5 bases and J by 2 bases, 9 bases remained unmatched. CDR3 in amino acids: CAISKTGTDPYEQYF. The CDR3 region has the DNA TGTGCCATCAGTAAAACCGGGACAGACCCCTACGAGCAGTACTTC.

This clonotype was observed a few times. The rearrangement joins TRBV5-8 to TRBJ2-1, with 8 bases that match TRBD1. CDR1 and CDR2 from the germline V gene are SGHTS and YDEGEE. The trim removed 4 bases at V and 8 bases at J, leaving 11 bases unmatched. The CDR3 is made up of 15 amino acids. CDR3 sequence (DNA): TGTGCCAGCAGCCCCCGGACAGGGATTCCCCATGAGCAGTTCTTC. Protein: CASSPRTGIPHEQFF.